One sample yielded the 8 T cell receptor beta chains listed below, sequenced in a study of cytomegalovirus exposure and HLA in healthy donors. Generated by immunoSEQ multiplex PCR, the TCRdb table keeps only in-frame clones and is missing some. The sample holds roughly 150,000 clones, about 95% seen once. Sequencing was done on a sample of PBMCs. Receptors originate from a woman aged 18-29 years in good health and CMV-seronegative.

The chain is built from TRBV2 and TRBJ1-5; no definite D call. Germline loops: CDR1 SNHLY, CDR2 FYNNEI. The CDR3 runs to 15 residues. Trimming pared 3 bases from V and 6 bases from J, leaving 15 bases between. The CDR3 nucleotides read TGTGCCAGCAGTGAGGTTACCGCGTCAGGTCAGCCCCAGCATTTT. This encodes CASSEVTASGQPQHF.

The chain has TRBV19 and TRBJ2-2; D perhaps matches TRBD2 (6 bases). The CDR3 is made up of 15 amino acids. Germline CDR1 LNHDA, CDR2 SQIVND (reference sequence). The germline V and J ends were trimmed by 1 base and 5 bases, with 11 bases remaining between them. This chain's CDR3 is CASSIGSGGTGELFF. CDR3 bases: TGTGCCAGTAGTATAGGTAGCGGCGGTACCGGGGAGCTGTTTTTT.

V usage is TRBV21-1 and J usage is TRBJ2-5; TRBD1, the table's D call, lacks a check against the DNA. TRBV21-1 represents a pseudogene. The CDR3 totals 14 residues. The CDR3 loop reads CASPGRRTEETQYF. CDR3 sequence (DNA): TGTGCCAGCCCAGGGCGTCGGACGGAAGAGACCCAGTACTTC.

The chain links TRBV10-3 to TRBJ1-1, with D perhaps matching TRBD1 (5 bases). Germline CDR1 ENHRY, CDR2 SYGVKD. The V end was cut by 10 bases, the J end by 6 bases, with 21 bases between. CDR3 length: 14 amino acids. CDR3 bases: TGTGCCACGACCCTCACGCCGCAGGGTTCTGAAGCTTTCTTT. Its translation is CATTLTPQGSEAFF.

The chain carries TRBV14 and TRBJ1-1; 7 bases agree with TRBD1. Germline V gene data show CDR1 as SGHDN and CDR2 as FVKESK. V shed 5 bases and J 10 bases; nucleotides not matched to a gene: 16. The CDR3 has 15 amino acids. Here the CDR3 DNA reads TGTGCCAGCAGCTATTTTACAGGGGTGGGGTCTGGAGCTTTCTTT. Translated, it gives CASSYFTGVGSGAFF.

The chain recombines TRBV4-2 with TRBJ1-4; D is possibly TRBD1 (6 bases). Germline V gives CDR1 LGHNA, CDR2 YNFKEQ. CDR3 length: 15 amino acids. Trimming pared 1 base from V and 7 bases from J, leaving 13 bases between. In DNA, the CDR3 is TGTGCCAGCAGCCAAGCTCGCGGACAGCCTGAAAAACTGTTTTTT. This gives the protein CASSQARGQPEKLFF.

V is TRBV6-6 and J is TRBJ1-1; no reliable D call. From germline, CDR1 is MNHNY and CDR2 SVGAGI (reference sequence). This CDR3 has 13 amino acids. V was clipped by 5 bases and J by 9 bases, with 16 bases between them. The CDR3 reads CASSRESVSKAFF. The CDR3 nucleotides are TGTGCCAGCAGTAGGGAGAGCGTTAGTAAAGCTTTCTTT.

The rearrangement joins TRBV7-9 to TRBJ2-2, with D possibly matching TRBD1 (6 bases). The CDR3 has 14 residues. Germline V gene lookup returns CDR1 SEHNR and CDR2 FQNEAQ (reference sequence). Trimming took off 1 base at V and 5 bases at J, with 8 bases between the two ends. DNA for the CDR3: TGTGCCAGCAGCTTAGGGACAGCGACCGGGGAGCTGTTTTTT. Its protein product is CASSLGTATGELFF.